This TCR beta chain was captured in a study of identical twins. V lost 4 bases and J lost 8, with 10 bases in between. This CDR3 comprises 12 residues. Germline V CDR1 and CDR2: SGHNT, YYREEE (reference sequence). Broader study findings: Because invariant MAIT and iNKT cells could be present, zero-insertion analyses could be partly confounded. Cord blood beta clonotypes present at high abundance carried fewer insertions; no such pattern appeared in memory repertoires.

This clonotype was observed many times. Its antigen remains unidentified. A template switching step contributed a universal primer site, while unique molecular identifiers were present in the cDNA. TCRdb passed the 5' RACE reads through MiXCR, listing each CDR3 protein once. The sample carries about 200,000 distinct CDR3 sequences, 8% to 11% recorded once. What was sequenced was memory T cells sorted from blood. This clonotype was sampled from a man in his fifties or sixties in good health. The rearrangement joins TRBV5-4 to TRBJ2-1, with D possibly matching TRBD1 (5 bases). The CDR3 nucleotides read TGTGCCAGCAGCCGCGACAGCGATGAGCAGTTCTTC. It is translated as CASSRDSDEQFF.